The 19 T cell receptor beta chains below come from one sample, sequenced in a study of shared clonotypes between healthy human individuals. Measured with immunoSEQ multiplex PCR; TCRdb has only the in-frame clones, and not every one. This table holds some 2,400,000 clones, 90% to 97% found once. Source material: naive CD4+ T cells sorted from blood. Subset in this sample: CD45RA+ positively selected. The receptors derive from a man younger than 35 in good health.

V and J are TRBV6-6 and TRBJ1-5; D gene uncertain. V dropped 8 bases and J dropped 1 base, with 9 bases sitting between them. The germline gives CDR1 MNHNY, CDR2 SVGAGI (reference sequence). There are 13 residues in the CDR3. The chain's CDR3 is CASHLRSNQPQHF. The DNA for the CDR3 is TGTGCCAGCCACCTCAGGAGCAATCAGCCCCAGCATTTT.

The rearrangement joins TRBV5-1 to TRBJ2-5; 10 bases agree with TRBD1. CDR3 length equals 15 residues. CDR1 and CDR2 from the germline V gene are SGHRS and YFSETQ. The junction had 8 bases not matched to a gene; V was cut back by 4 bases and J by 5 bases. Here the CDR3 DNA reads TGCGCCAGCAGCCTAGGGACAGGGGATGGGGAGACCCAGTACTTC. Translated, it gives CASSLGTGDGETQYF.

The chain employs TRBV6-1 and TRBJ2-1; 10 bases are shared with TRBD2. V was clipped by 6 bases and J by 10 bases; unmatched bases: 12. The V gene's germline CDR1 is MNHNS and CDR2 SASEGT. CDR3 size: 15 residues. CDR3 protein: CASSPLAGGLKEQFF. DNA for the CDR3: TGTGCCAGCAGCCCTTTAGCGGGGGGACTCAAGGAGCAGTTCTTC.

This chain uses TRBV6-4 with TRBJ1-5; no definite D call. Germline V gene lookup returns CDR1 MRHNA and CDR2 SNTAGT. Trimming removed 10 bases at V and 2 bases at J, with 15 bases between. The CDR3 covers 14 residues. This CDR3 is CANGPFSGNQPQHF. CDR3 nucleotide sequence: TGTGCCAACGGACCTTTTTCGGGCAATCAGCCCCAGCATTTT.

V is TRBV6-1 and J is TRBJ1-2; D gene unclear. Germline-derived CDR1 and CDR2 are MNHNS and SASEGT. The germline V and J ends were trimmed by 5 bases and 4 bases, with 11 bases remaining between them. The length of the CDR3 is 13 residues. CDR3 bases: TGTGCCAGCAGTACTTCAGGAGCCTATGGCTACACCTTC. Its protein is CASSTSGAYGYTF.

The J gene is TRBJ2-7, the V gene TRBV30; D is unresolved. Germline CDR1 and CDR2: GTSNPN and SVGIG (reference sequence). Trimming removed 1 base from V and 6 bases from J, with 10 bases in between. The CDR3 length is 12 residues. CDR3 in amino acids: CAWSAPWSEQYF. The CDR3 DNA is TGTGCCTGGAGTGCACCTTGGTCCGAGCAGTACTTC.

The rearrangement joins TRBV5-1 to TRBJ2-7; TRBD1 aligns across 8 bases. Per the germline V gene, CDR1 is SGHRS and CDR2 is YFSETQ. Unmatched junction bases numbered 5, after V lost 1 base and J lost 2 bases. This CDR3 is built from 15 residues. The CDR3 bases are TGCGCCAGCAGCTTGACCGGGACAGGACCCTACGAGCAGTACTTC. It codes for CASSLTGTGPYEQYF.

This rearrangement joins TRBV11-2 to TRBJ1-5, with a tentative D call TRBD1 (6 bases). The CDR3 runs 17 residues. CDR1 and CDR2 from the germline V gene are SGHAT and FQNNGV. V was trimmed by 1 base and J by 0 bases, leaving 13 bases between them. In DNA form, the CDR3 reads TGTGCCAGCAGCTTAGCTTCCTCAGGGGCTAGCAATCAGCCCCAGCATTTT. Translation gives CASSLASSGASNQPQHF.

This chain uses TRBV6-5 with TRBJ2-1, with TRBD1 matching 7 bases. V lost 4 bases and J lost 0; bases outside the gene matches: 6. Germline values: CDR1 MNHEY, CDR2 SVGAGI. The CDR3 runs 16 residues. The DNA of the CDR3 is TGTGCCAGCAGTTTGACAGGGATTAGCTCCTACAATGAGCAGTTCTTC. It encodes CASSLTGISSYNEQFF.

The chain is built from TRBV5-1 and TRBJ2-5; 9 bases align to TRBD1. Germline values: CDR1 SGHRS, CDR2 YFSETQ. The CDR3 has 16 residues. V was pared by 6 bases and J by 5 bases, with 14 bases of the junction left unmatched. The CDR3 region is CASITGWGQGAETQYF. The CDR3 nucleotides are TGCGCCAGCATTACCGGGTGGGGACAGGGTGCGGAGACCCAGTACTTC.

J is TRBJ1-6 and V is TRBV30, with D hard to call. Trimming left V 0 bases short and J 10 bases short, with 19 bases between. The CDR3 runs 16 residues. Germline values: CDR1 GTSNPN, CDR2 SVGIG (reference sequence). Written as DNA, the CDR3 is TGTGCCTGGAGTGTACAAGGGTCCCTCAGAGGGTCACCCCTCCACTTT. It translates to CAWSVQGSLRGSPLHF.

The V gene is TRBV18, the J gene TRBJ2-5; D possibly corresponds to TRBD2 (5 bases). Per the germline V gene, CDR1 is KGHSH and CDR2 is LQKENI. The V end was cut by 3 bases, the J end by 5 bases, with 13 bases between. CDR3 length: 14 amino acids. The CDR3 region is CASSPSPRGETQYF. The CDR3 DNA reads as TGTGCCAGCTCACCTTCCCCCCGGGGTGAGACCCAGTACTTC.

A word on this clone: Additional DNA sequences in this sample encode the identical CDR3. The chain is built from TRBV5-1 and TRBJ2-1; D is uncertain. Germline assignment: CDR1 SGHRS and CDR2 YFSETQ. Trimming cost V 0 bases and J 2 bases, with 3 bases left between them. The CDR3 length is 13 residues. The CDR3 spells CASSLVAYNEQFF. DNA for the CDR3: TGCGCCAGCAGCTTGGTAGCCTACAATGAGCAGTTCTTC.

The chain has TRBV28 and TRBJ1-3, with unresolved D. Germline V gene sequence: CDR1 MDHEN, CDR2 SYDVKM. The CDR3 spans 15 residues. The germline V and J ends were trimmed by 6 bases and 0 bases, with 12 bases remaining between them. The CDR3 DNA reads as TGTGCCAGCAGCTCAATTCGCGGCTCTGGAAACACCATATATTTT. Amino acid sequence: CASSSIRGSGNTIYF. The full variable domain, in which reference TRBV28 and TRBJ1-3 provide the parts outside the CDR3, is DVKVTQSSRYLVKRTGEKVFLECVQDMDHENMFWYRQDPGLGLRLIYFSYDVKMKEKGDIPEGYSVSREKKERFSLILESASTNQTSMYLCASSSIRGSGNTIYFGEGSWLTVV.

This chain connects TRBV2 to TRBJ1-2; no definite D call. V gave up 2 bases and J gave up 4 bases, with 11 bases separating them. The CDR3 totals 14 residues. Germline V gives CDR1 SNHLY, CDR2 FYNNEI. The CDR3 region has the DNA TGTGCCAGCAGTGAACGACCGGCGGGCTATGGCTACACCTTC. Protein sequence: CASSERPAGYGYTF. The variable domain in full, with the rest retrieved from reference TRBV2 and TRBJ1-2, is EPEVTQTPSHQVTQMGQEVILRCVPISNHLYFYWYRQILGQKVEFLVSFYNNEISEKSEIFDDQFSVERPDGSNFTLKIRSTKLEDSAMYFCASSERPAGYGYTFGSGTRLTVV.

The table lists this clone with a count of one. The rearrangement links TRBV12-2 to TRBJ2-7; TRBD1 is the table's D call and was not checked against the DNA. TRBV12-2 is a documented pseudogene. This CDR3 is 16 amino acids long. The chain's CDR3 is CASRLEGPDRVGEQYF. In nucleotides, the CDR3 is TGTGCAAGTCGCTTAGAAGGACCGGACAGGGTGGGCGAGCAGTACTTC.

In this sample, this clone turned up once. The rearrangement joins TRBV5-4 to TRBJ1-4; no clear D. The CDR3 is 16 amino acids. CDR1 is SGHNT and CDR2 is YYREEE in the germline V gene (reference sequence). The V gene lost 4 bases and the J gene lost 0 bases, with 13 bases spanning the gap. DNA of the CDR3: TGTGCCAGCAGCATAGGACGGATGACAACTAATGAAAAACTGTTTTTT. Protein product: CASSIGRMTTNEKLFF.

The chain is built from TRBV5-1 and TRBJ1-2; tentative D call: TRBD1 (5 bases). The germline V gene encodes CDR1 SGHRS and CDR2 YFSETQ. Trimming took 0 bases from V and 6 from J, leaving 12 bases between them. The CDR3 length is 14 residues. CDR3 DNA: TGCGCCAGCAGCTTGGATAGGGGCTATGATGGCTACACCTTC. Encoded protein: CASSLDRGYDGYTF.

This rearrangement joins TRBV5-1 to TRBJ2-7; TRBD1 matches 9 bases. Unmatched junction bases numbered 10, after V lost 7 bases and J lost 5 bases. CDR3 size: 14 residues. Germline V gene sequence: CDR1 SGHRS, CDR2 YFSETQ. Written as DNA, the CDR3 is TGCGCCAGCGGAACAGGGGGCATCGGGCACGAGCAGTACTTC. Its translation is CASGTGGIGHEQYF.